This entry lists 29 T cell receptor beta chains sequenced from one sample in a study of blood T cell repertoires in COVID-19. The data were produced by immunoSEQ multiplex PCR, yet TCRdb's version contains in-frame clones alone and is incomplete. The table shows more than 95,000 clones, with 79% occurring only once. The sample comprised peripheral blood. All receptors come from a man aged 35 to 55 with active or convalescent COVID-19.

The gene calls are TRBV5-6 and TRBJ2-5, with TRBD2 as a possible D gene (6 bases). From germline, CDR1 is SGHDT and CDR2 YYEEEE. This CDR3 region has 14 residues. The V end was cut by 7 bases, the J end by 2 bases, with 15 bases between. The CDR3 bases are TGTGCCAGCCGGGTTTGGAGGGGACAAGAGACCCAGTACTTC. Amino acids: CASRVWRGQETQYF.

This chain joins TRBV9 and TRBJ2-2; 7 positions agree with TRBD2. The V gene end was trimmed by 0 bases and the J gene end by 6 bases; junction bases not matched to a gene: 8. Germline V gene data show CDR1 as SGDLS and CDR2 as YYNGEE. There are 16 residues in the CDR3. CDR3 nucleotides: TGTGCCAGCAGCGTAGCGGCGGGGGTTAGCCCCGGGGAGCTGTTTTTT. It is translated as CASSVAAGVSPGELFF. The whole variable domain, filled in from reference TRBV9 and TRBJ2-2, reads DSGVTQTPKHLITATGQRVTLRCSPRSGDLSVYWYQQSLDQGLQFLIQYYNGEERAKGNILERFSAQQFPDLHSELNLSSLELGDSALYFCASSVAAGVSPGELFFGEGSRLTVL.

This chain uses TRBV7-9 with TRBJ1-1; D gene unclear. CDR1 and CDR2 from the germline V gene are SEHNR and FQNEAQ (reference sequence). This CDR3 has 11 residues. Here the CDR3 reads CVLQDPGEAFF. The CDR3 DNA reads as TGTGTTCTACAAGATCCGGGTGAAGCTTTCTTT.

CDR3: CASSPHNDGELFF. The CDR3 bases are TGTGCCAGCAGCCCTCACAATGACGGGGAGCTGTTTTTT. This chain connects TRBV7-3 to TRBJ2-2; D not resolved. The V gene lost 5 bases and the J gene lost 7 bases, with 11 bases spanning the gap. The CDR3 totals 13 residues. Germline-derived CDR1 and CDR2 are SGHTA and FQGTGA.

V and J are TRBV5-1 and TRBJ2-5; 9 nucleotides align to TRBD1. The CDR3 sequence is 15 residues long. The junction had 3 bases not matched to a gene; V was cut back by 2 bases and J by 1 base. Looked up from germline, CDR1 is SGHRS and CDR2 is YFSETQ. The CDR3 region is CASSLDRGSQETQYF. Here the CDR3 DNA reads TGCGCCAGCAGCTTAGACAGGGGGTCCCAAGAGACCCAGTACTTC.

The chain joins TRBV5-1 to TRBJ1-3; tentatively, D is TRBD1 (5 bases). Germline CDR1 reads SGHRS; CDR2 reads YFSETQ. V shed 4 bases and J shed 6 bases, with 14 bases lying between them. The length of the CDR3 is 14 residues. CDR3 nucleotide sequence: TGCGCCAGCAGCCCCGGGGGGAATGAAAACACCATATATTTT. Translating it yields CASSPGGNENTIYF.

V gene TRBV24-1 combines with J gene TRBJ1-1; 7 nucleotides align to TRBD1. V shed 1 base and J 10 bases; nucleotides not matched to a gene: 2. The CDR3 runs to 12 residues. The germline CDR1 and CDR2 sequences are KGHDR and SFDVKD. CDR3 region: CATSDFYRGAFF. The CDR3 DNA is TGTGCCACCAGTGATTTCTACAGGGGAGCTTTCTTT.

The chain uses TRBV19 and TRBJ1-6; the D gene is possibly TRBD1 (5 bases). Germline V lookup: CDR1 LNHDA, CDR2 SQIVND (reference sequence). Trimming removed 7 bases from V and 3 bases from J, with 16 bases in between. This CDR3 has 16 amino acids. This chain's CDR3 is CASKSQGTYYNSPLHF. Here the CDR3 DNA reads TGTGCCAGTAAGAGTCAGGGAACTTACTATAATTCACCCCTCCACTTT.

The rearrangement joins TRBV6-4 to TRBJ2-3; 10 bases map to TRBD2. Losses at the gene ends were 5 bases for V and 0 bases for J; bases not matched to a gene: 8. CDR3 size: 17 residues. Germline lookup yields CDR1 MRHNA and CDR2 SNTAGT. CDR3 coding DNA: TGTGCCAGCAGTCGCGGACTAGCGGACCCTAGCACAGATACGCAGTATTTT. Protein: CASSRGLADPSTDTQYF.

The rearrangement links TRBV19 to TRBJ2-7, with 8 bases identical to TRBD1. V dropped 7 bases and J dropped 4; count of bases not matched to a gene: 6. Germline CDR1 LNHDA, CDR2 SQIVND (reference sequence). This CDR3 is 13 amino acids long. The CDR3 DNA is TGTGCCAGTACCGGACAGGGCAAGTACGAGCAGTACTTC. It yields the protein CASTGQGKYEQYF.

The CDR3 nucleotides read TGTGCCAGCAGCCAACGACAGTTATCGATTGGCTACACCTTC. This gives the protein CASSQRQLSIGYTF. The chain uses TRBV14 and TRBJ1-2; a possible D gene is TRBD1 (5 bases). Germline V CDR1 and CDR2: SGHDN, FVKESK. V was trimmed by 2 bases and J by 7 bases, leaving 14 bases between them. The CDR3 has 14 amino acids. Filled out from reference TRBV14 and TRBJ1-2, the complete variable domain reads EAGVTQFPSHSVIEKGQTVTLRCDPISGHDNLYWYRRVMGKEIKFLLHFVKESKQDESGMPNNRFLAERTGGTYSTLKVQPAELEDSGVYFCASSQRQLSIGYTFGSGTRLTVV.

The chain couples TRBV20-1 to TRBJ1-2, with 8 bases identical to TRBD1. The CDR3 consists of 11 residues. The ends lost 1 base at V and 8 bases at J; junction bases unmatched: 0. Germline lookup yields CDR1 DFQATT and CDR2 SNEGSKA (reference sequence). CDR3 in amino acids: CSARGDRGYTF. In nucleotides, the CDR3 is TGCAGTGCTAGAGGGGACAGGGGCTACACCTTC.

This chain links TRBV6-5 with TRBJ2-1; weak D call: TRBD2 (5 bases). Per germline, CDR1 MNHEY and CDR2 SVGAGI. V gave up 8 bases and J gave up 10 bases, with 18 bases separating them. There are 13 residues in the CDR3. CDR3 sequence: CASYEGRGREQFF. The CDR3 region has the DNA TGTGCCAGCTACGAGGGTCGAGGGCGGGAGCAGTTCTTC.

This clone was recorded once. The V gene is TRBV12-3 or TRBV12-4, the J gene TRBJ2-2, with D uncertain. Trimming stripped 6 bases from V and 3 bases from J, with 8 bases between. The CDR3 is 13 residues long. The CDR3 loop is CASSRVYTGELFF. Here the CDR3 DNA reads TGTGCCAGCAGCCGCGTATACACCGGGGAGCTGTTTTTT.

The rearrangement joins TRBV6-2 or TRBV6-3 to TRBJ1-3; the match to TRBD1 covers 8 bases. This CDR3 contains 15 residues. V dropped 6 bases and J dropped 4; count of bases not matched to a gene: 8. Germline CDR1 MNHEY, CDR2 SVGEGT. The CDR3 loop is CASSPLQGVGNTIYF. The CDR3 DNA is TGTGCCAGCAGCCCGTTACAGGGGGTCGGAAACACCATATATTTT.

Concerning this clone: No DNA is shown, since the ends of the CDR3 on it are uncertain; the CDR3 is the one TCRdb lists. The chain uses TRBV29-1 and TRBJ2-1; no check of the table's D call, TRBD1, against the DNA was made. The CDR3 extends over 10 residues, inclusive of both ends. CDR1 and CDR2 from the germline V gene are SQVTM and ANQGSEA. CDR3 amino acids: CSVGTGTLFF.

CDR3 region: CASSPTGGANVLTF. The CDR3 DNA reads as TGTGCCAGCTCGCCCACGGGGGGGGCCAACGTCCTGACTTTC. The V gene is TRBV18, the J gene TRBJ2-6; TRBD2 might be the D (5 bases). The germline gives CDR1 KGHSH, CDR2 LQKENI. This CDR3 has 14 residues. Trimming took 6 bases from V and 4 from J, leaving 10 bases between them.

The rearrangement links TRBV12-1 to TRBJ1-6. TRBV12-1 is an annotated pseudogene. The CDR3 is made up of 13 amino acids. CDR3 bases: TGTGCCAGCAGCTTTCGGGGTAATTCACCCCTCCACTTT. It is translated as CASSFRGNSPLHF.

This clone was counted a single time. This chain links TRBV28 with TRBJ1-2, with TRBD1 matching over 8 bases. The V segment lost 1 base and the J segment 5 bases; nucleotides outside the gene matches: 6. CDR3 length equals 15 residues. Looked up from germline, CDR1 is MDHEN and CDR2 is SYDVKM. CDR3 region: CASSLSGQGTYGYTF. CDR3 bases: TGTGCCAGCAGTTTATCCGGACAGGGAACTTATGGCTACACCTTC.

V is TRBV5-4 and J is TRBJ1-6; D not resolved. Germline V CDR1 and CDR2: SGHNT, YYREEE (reference sequence). The CDR3 has 14 residues. The V and J ends lost 1 base and 7 bases respectively, with 9 bases between them. The CDR3 loop reads CASSLRRENSPLHF. In DNA form, the CDR3 reads TGTGCCAGCAGCTTGAGGAGGGAGAATTCACCCCTCCACTTT. Full variable domain (missing parts from reference TRBV5-4 and TRBJ1-6): ETGVTQSPTHLIKTRGQQVTLRCSSQSGHNTVSWYQQALGQGPQFIFQYYREEENGRGNFPPRFSGLQFPNYSSELNVNALELDDSALYLCASSLRRENSPLHFGNGTRLTVT.

J is TRBJ1-4 and V is TRBV7-9; 7 positions match TRBD1. This CDR3 spans 13 amino acids. The ends lost 8 bases at V and 5 bases at J; junction bases unmatched: 5. Germline CDR1 is SEHNR and CDR2 is FQNEAQ (reference sequence). The CDR3 region is CASGEGANEKLFF. The CDR3 DNA is TGTGCCAGCGGTGAGGGGGCGAATGAAAAACTGTTTTTT.

J is TRBJ2-7 and V is TRBV30, with 11 positions matching TRBD2. V trimming: 4 bases; J trimming: 7 bases; junction bases outside the gene matches: 9. Germline values: CDR1 GTSNPN, CDR2 SVGIG (reference sequence). The CDR3 sequence is 14 residues long. The CDR3 DNA reads TGTGCCTGGACTAGCGGGAGGAGGTTGGAGGAGCAGTACTTC. Translating gives CAWTSGRRLEEQYF.

The DNA of the CDR3 is TGTGCCAGCAGCTTGGGGAGATGGGAGGGCTACGAGCAGTACTTC. This codes for CASSLGRWEGYEQYF. The J gene is TRBJ2-7, the V gene TRBV7-6; 7 bases line up with TRBD2. Germline CDR1 SGHVS, CDR2 FNYEAQ. CDR3 length: 15 residues. V lost 3 bases to trimming and J lost 3 bases; unmatched junction nucleotides: 8.

The count of this clone is one. The genes are TRBV12-5 and TRBJ1-4, with D perhaps TRBD1 (6 bases). The CDR3 spans 17 residues. V was cut by 3 bases and J by 0 bases, with 14 bases left in between. The germline V gene encodes CDR1 LGHNT and CDR2 FRNRAP. The CDR3: CASGLLRGITTNEKLFF. The CDR3 nucleotides are TGTGCTAGTGGTTTATTGAGGGGGATTACAACTAATGAAAAACTGTTTTTT.

The V call is TRBV3-1 (or the pseudogene TRBV3-2), the J call TRBJ2-1; D not resolved. In germline, CDR1 is LGHDT, CDR2 YNNKEL (reference sequence). Trimming shortened V by 4 bases and J by 1 base, and 14 bases separated the two germline ends. The CDR3 length is 16 residues. CDR3 coding DNA: TGTGCCAGCAGCCCCCGGCCCCTCGGGTCCTACAATGAGCAGTTCTTC. It specifies CASSPRPLGSYNEQFF.

About this clone itself: Other DNA sequences in the sample encode the same CDR3. The chain has TRBV11-3 and TRBJ1-1; D remains ambiguous. The V and J ends lost 1 base and 1 base respectively, with 4 bases between them. CDR1 and CDR2 (germline): SGHNT, YENEEA. This CDR3 region has 13 residues. The DNA of the CDR3 is TGTGCCAGCAGCTTAGGAGCGAACACTGAAGCTTTCTTT. It encodes CASSLGANTEAFF.

This clone was counted a few times. The V call is TRBV6-5, the J call TRBJ1-2, with 7 bases matching TRBD1. This CDR3 is built from 15 residues. From germline, CDR1 is MNHEY and CDR2 SVGAGI. Germline trimming cut 5 bases from V and 8 bases from J; bases unmatched to any gene: 14. CDR3 bases: TGTGCCAGCAGTATTACTCGGGACAGTGGATTAGGCTACACCTTC. This translates into CASSITRDSGLGYTF.

The chain combines TRBV30 with TRBJ1-1, with 10 bases matching TRBD1. This CDR3 region has 14 residues. Unmatched junction bases numbered 5, after V lost 5 bases and J lost 2 bases. Germline loops: CDR1 GTSNPN, CDR2 SVGIG (reference sequence). CDR3 DNA sequence: TGTGCCTGGCGACAGGGGGCATCCAACACTGAAGCTTTCTTT. This codes for CAWRQGASNTEAFF. Based on the CDR3 plus reference TRBV30 and TRBJ1-1, the full variable domain is SQTIHQWPATLVQPVGSPLSLECTVEGTSNPNLYWYRQAAGRGLQLLFYSVGIGQISSEVPQNLSASRPQDRQFILSSKKLLLSDSGFYLCAWRQGASNTEAFFGQGTRLTVV.

The chain is built from TRBV18 and TRBJ2-5, with D perhaps TRBD2 (6 bases). V was pared by 2 bases and J by 5 bases, with 9 bases between. The CDR3 spans 13 residues. CDR1 and CDR2 from the germline V gene are KGHSH and LQKENI. DNA for the CDR3: TGTGCCAGCTCACCAAACAGCGGGGAGACCCAGTACTTC. It specifies CASSPNSGETQYF.